These 19 T cell receptor beta chains were sequenced from one sample in a study of long-term antiretroviral therapy in people with HIV. Version v3.0 of the immunoSEQ assay ran at survey level. Profiled with immunoSEQ multiplex PCR; TCRdb holds only in-frame clones, not every one. The sample includes 25,000 to 35,000 clones, around 80% of them seen just once. The source material was unsorted PBMCs, sampled 3.1 years after starting antiretroviral therapy. These receptors were obtained from a woman aged 45-59 years with HIV.

This clone was counted between two and nine times. The chain couples TRBV28 to TRBJ1-5, with 7 bases matching TRBD1. The CDR3 runs to 13 residues. Germline assignment: CDR1 MDHEN and CDR2 SYDVKM. J was trimmed by 7 bases and V by 6 bases; bases with no gene match: 6. The CDR3 here is CASSQRDRQPQHF. In nucleotides, the CDR3 is TGTGCCAGCAGCCAACGGGACAGACAGCCCCAGCATTTT.

The rearrangement links TRBV6-5 to TRBJ1-2; D perhaps matches TRBD1 (6 bases). The CDR3 sequence is 14 residues long. Trimming removed 5 bases at V and 1 base at J, with 11 bases between. The germline gives CDR1 MNHEY, CDR2 SVGAGI. Here the CDR3 reads CASSPKGGNYGYTF. The CDR3 DNA sequence: TGTGCCAGCAGTCCCAAGGGGGGTAACTATGGCTACACCTTC.

The chain is built from TRBV7-3 and TRBJ2-2; D gene unclear. The CDR3 sequence is 12 residues long. Germline loops: CDR1 SGHTA, CDR2 FQGTGA. With 4 bases removed from V and 4 bases from J, the gap between germline ends came to 4 bases. Here the CDR3 reads CASSSPTGELFF. CDR3 coding DNA: TGTGCCAGCAGCTCCCCCACCGGGGAGCTGTTTTTT.

The V gene is TRBV5-1, the J gene TRBJ2-2, with D maybe TRBD2 (6 bases). This CDR3 comprises 16 residues. Germline V CDR1 and CDR2: SGHRS, YFSETQ. With 0 bases removed from V and 6 bases from J, the gap between germline ends came to 15 bases. The CDR3 here is CASSLGGLRGSGELFF. DNA of the CDR3: TGCGCCAGCAGCTTGGGGGGACTCCGAGGGTCCGGGGAGCTGTTTTTT.

This chain links TRBV5-1 with TRBJ2-5; D might be TRBD1 (6 bases). Trimming removed 2 bases at V and 5 bases at J, with 22 bases between. Germline V gene sequence: CDR1 SGHRS, CDR2 YFSETQ. The CDR3 is made up of 17 amino acids. The CDR3 reads CASSFWVLDRPGETQYF. The DNA of the CDR3 is TGCGCCAGCAGCTTCTGGGTTTTAGACAGGCCCGGGGAGACCCAGTACTTC. Based on the CDR3 plus reference TRBV5-1 and TRBJ2-5, the full variable domain is KAGVTQTPRYLIKTRGQQVTLSCSPISGHRSVSWYQQTPGQGLQFLFEYFSETQRNKGNFPGRFSGRQFSNSRSEMNVSTLELGDSALYLCASSFWVLDRPGETQYFGPGTRLLVL.

This chain links TRBV29-1 with TRBJ2-3; 13 nucleotides line up with TRBD2. V trimming: 0 bases; J trimming: 2 bases; junction bases outside the gene matches: 11. CDR1 SQVTM and CDR2 ANQGSEA come from the germline V gene. The CDR3 covers 19 residues. As DNA, the CDR3 is TGCAGCGTTGAAGATCCGCACCCACTAGCGGGGGGGATCACAGATACGCAGTATTTT. Its protein product is CSVEDPHPLAGGITDTQYF.

Concerning this clone: Other DNA sequences of this sample code for an identical CDR3. The chain is built from TRBV27 and TRBJ1-4, with D tentatively TRBD1 (6 bases). Trimming left V 5 bases short and J 8 bases short, with 15 bases between. The CDR3 extends over 14 amino acids. Germline V gives CDR1 MNHEY, CDR2 SMNVEV (reference sequence). DNA for the CDR3: TGTGCCAGCAGTCTGGGCAGGGGAGGGGAAAAACTGTTTTTT. Translated: CASSLGRGGEKLFF.

The chain has TRBV30 and TRBJ1-4; weak D call: TRBD1 (5 bases). This CDR3 region has 14 residues. Deletions cut 3 bases from V and 3 bases from J, with 11 bases between. In germline, CDR1 is GTSNPN, CDR2 SVGIG (reference sequence). Here the CDR3 DNA reads TGTGCCTGGAGCTTCAGGGACCCTAATGAAAAACTGTTTTTT. This encodes CAWSFRDPNEKLFF.

The chain uses TRBV13 and TRBJ1-1, with 10 bases lining up with TRBD1. The CDR3 contains 17 residues. Germline V gene sequence: CDR1 PRHDT, CDR2 FYEKMQ (reference sequence). J lost 1 base, V lost 6 bases, and 11 bases had no gene match. The CDR3 here is CASSPTGQGGTNTEAFF. CDR3 DNA: TGTGCCAGCAGTCCCACCGGACAGGGGGGAACGAACACTGAAGCTTTCTTT.

The chain couples TRBV15 to TRBJ1-4; perhaps TRBD1 as D (6 bases). The CDR3 is 13 amino acids. Trimming pared 7 bases from V and 8 bases from J, leaving 14 bases between. Germline assignment: CDR1 LNHNV and CDR2 YYDKDF (reference sequence). The CDR3 sequence: CATIQQGGEKLFF. The CDR3 coding sequence is TGTGCCACCATTCAACAGGGAGGCGAAAAACTGTTTTTT.

The chain employs TRBV7-2 and TRBJ1-5, with a possible D match to TRBD1 (5 bases). Trimming took 1 base from V and 5 from J, leaving 12 bases between them. Germline-derived CDR1 and CDR2 are SGHTA and FQGNSA. The CDR3 spans 15 residues. CDR3 bases: TGTGCCAGCAGCTTAGGGGCTCAGGGCGATCAGCCCCAGCATTTT. This sequence encodes CASSLGAQGDQPQHF.

V is TRBV5-1 and J is TRBJ1-2; D unclear. The germline V and J ends were trimmed by 4 bases and 10 bases, with 20 bases remaining between them. CDR3 length: 14 residues. The germline V gene has CDR1 SGHRS and CDR2 YFSETQ. The CDR3 coding sequence is TGCGCCAGCAGCCCGGGATCGTACCAACCAGACTACACCTTC. It codes for CASSPGSYQPDYTF. Full variable domain (remainder filled in from reference TRBV5-1 and TRBJ1-2): KAGVTQTPRYLIKTRGQQVTLSCSPISGHRSVSWYQQTPGQGLQFLFEYFSETQRNKGNFPGRFSGRQFSNSRSEMNVSTLELGDSALYLCASSPGSYQPDYTFGSGTRLTVV.

This chain connects TRBV27 to TRBJ1-4; D is perhaps TRBD1 (5 bases). This CDR3 region has 20 residues. Trimming took off 3 bases at V and 0 bases at J, with 23 bases between the two ends. The germline V gene encodes CDR1 MNHEY and CDR2 SMNVEV (reference sequence). This chain's CDR3 is CASSFPARQLTTATNEKLFF. The CDR3 coding sequence is TGTGCCAGCAGTTTCCCCGCCCGACAGTTAACAACCGCAACTAATGAAAAACTGTTTTTT.

The CDR3 is CASSPRVLGNTEAFF. In nucleotides, the CDR3 is TGCGCCAGCAGCCCCAGGGTTCTCGGGAACACTGAAGCTTTCTTT. V gene TRBV5-1 combines with J gene TRBJ1-1, with a weak D call TRBD1 (5 bases). The V end lost 4 bases, the J end lost 1 base, and 14 bases lay between the germline ends. In germline, CDR1 is SGHRS, CDR2 YFSETQ. The CDR3 is 15 amino acids.

This chain joins TRBV2 and TRBJ2-2; 7 positions agree with TRBD2. CDR1 and CDR2 from the germline V gene are SNHLY and FYNNEI. CDR3 size: 14 residues. Germline trimming cut 4 bases from V and 2 bases from J; bases unmatched to any gene: 1. CDR3 loop: CASSVAGNTGELFF. The CDR3 DNA sequence: TGTGCCAGCAGTGTAGCGGGTAACACCGGGGAGCTGTTTTTT. Supplemented by reference TRBV2 and TRBJ2-2, the full variable domain reads EPEVTQTPSHQVTQMGQEVILRCVPISNHLYFYWYRQILGQKVEFLVSFYNNEISEKSEIFDDQFSVERPDGSNFTLKIRSTKLEDSAMYFCASSVAGNTGELFFGEGSRLTVL.

The chain joins TRBV6-6 to TRBJ2-6; D is ambiguous. The CDR3 totals 15 residues. Germline CDR1 and CDR2: MNHNY and SVGAGI (reference sequence). V shed 6 bases and J shed 4 bases, with 13 bases lying between them. Here the CDR3 DNA reads TGTGCCAGCAGAAATTGGAATTCGGGGGCCAACGTCCTGACTTTC. Encoded protein: CASRNWNSGANVLTF.

The chain joins TRBV7-8 to TRBJ2-1; 11 positions match TRBD2. Germline V gene sequence: CDR1 SGHVS, CDR2 FQNEAQ. With V trimmed by 5 bases and J by 3 bases, 3 bases remained unmatched. CDR3 length equals 15 residues. The CDR3 here is CASSGTSGGYNEQFF. The CDR3 DNA follows: TGTGCCAGCAGCGGCACTAGCGGGGGCTACAATGAGCAGTTCTTC.

The V call is TRBV6-6, the J call TRBJ1-2, with D unresolved. Germline lookup yields CDR1 MNHNY and CDR2 SVGAGI (reference sequence). V lost 4 bases and J 8 bases, leaving 14 bases between the germline ends. The CDR3 has 13 residues. CDR3 sequence: CASSLDTMGGYTF. The CDR3 coding sequence is TGTGCCAGCAGTTTGGATACTATGGGGGGCTACACCTTC.

This chain uses TRBV11-2 with TRBJ1-6; D may be TRBD1 (6 bases). The ends were cut back, 4 bases at V and 3 bases at J, with 16 bases in the middle. Germline assignment: CDR1 SGHAT and CDR2 FQNNGV. The CDR3 length is 17 residues. In DNA, the CDR3 is TGTGCCAGCAGCTCCTCCCAGGGGCGGTACTATAATTCACCCCTCCACTTT. It translates to CASSSSQGRYYNSPLHF. The complete variable domain, with remaining parts taken from reference TRBV11-2 and TRBJ1-6, reads EAGVAQSPRYKIIEKRQSVAFWCNPISGHATLYWYQQILGQGPKLLIQFQNNGVVDDSQLPKDRFSAERLKGVDSTLKIQPAKLEDSAVYLCASSSSQGRYYNSPLHFGNGTRLTVT.